The clone carrying this T cell receptor beta chain was detected a few times. After removal of 7 bases from V and 5 bases from J, the junction contained 9 bases not matched to a gene. CDR3 length equals 15 residues. One entry per CDR3 protein, called by TCRdb with MiXCR from the 5' RACE reads. The sample holds over 550,000 distinct CDR3 sequences, just over 7% seen once. This record comes from a study of identical twins. These sequences were also reported in another study, on yellow fever vaccine responses in identical twins.

The clonotype originates from a woman under 30 in good health. Sequencing used PBMCs. V and J are TRBV12-3 or TRBV12-4 and TRBJ2-3; 10 bases are a match to TRBD1. The CDR3 reads CASTPGTGERDTQYF. The CDR3 DNA reads TGTGCCAGCACCCCGGGGACAGGGGAGCGAGATACGCAGTATTTT.